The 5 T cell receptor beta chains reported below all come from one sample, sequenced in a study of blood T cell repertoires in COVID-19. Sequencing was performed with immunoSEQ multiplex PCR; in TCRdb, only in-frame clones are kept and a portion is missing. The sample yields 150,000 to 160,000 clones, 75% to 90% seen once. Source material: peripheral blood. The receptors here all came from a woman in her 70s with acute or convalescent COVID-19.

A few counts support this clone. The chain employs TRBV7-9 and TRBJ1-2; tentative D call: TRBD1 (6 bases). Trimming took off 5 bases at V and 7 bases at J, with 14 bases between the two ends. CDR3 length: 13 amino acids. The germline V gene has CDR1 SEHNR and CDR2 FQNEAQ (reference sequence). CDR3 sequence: CASSGGGEGGYTF. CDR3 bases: TGTGCCAGCAGCGGAGGGGGGGAAGGTGGCTACACCTTC.

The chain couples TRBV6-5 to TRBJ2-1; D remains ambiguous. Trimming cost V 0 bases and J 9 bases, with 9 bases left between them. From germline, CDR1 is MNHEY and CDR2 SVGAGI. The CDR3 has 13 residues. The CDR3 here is CASSYSSFSEQFF. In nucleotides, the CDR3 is TGTGCCAGCAGTTACTCGTCGTTCAGTGAGCAGTTCTTC.

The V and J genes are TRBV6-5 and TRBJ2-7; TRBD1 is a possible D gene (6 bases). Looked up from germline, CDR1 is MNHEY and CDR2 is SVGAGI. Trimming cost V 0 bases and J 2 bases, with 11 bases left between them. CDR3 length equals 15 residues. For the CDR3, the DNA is TGTGCCAGCAGTTACTCGAGGGGGTGGCCCTACGAGCAGTACTTC. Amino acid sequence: CASSYSRGWPYEQYF.

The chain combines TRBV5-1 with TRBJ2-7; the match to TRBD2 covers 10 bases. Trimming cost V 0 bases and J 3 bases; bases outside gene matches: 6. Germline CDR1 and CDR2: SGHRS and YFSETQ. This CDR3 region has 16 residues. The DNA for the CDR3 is TGCGCCAGCAGCTTGGAAACTAGCGGGAAATTCTACGAGCAGTACTTC. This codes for CASSLETSGKFYEQYF. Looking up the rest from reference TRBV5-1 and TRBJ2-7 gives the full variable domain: KAGVTQTPRYLIKTRGQQVTLSCSPISGHRSVSWYQQTPGQGLQFLFEYFSETQRNKGNFPGRFSGRQFSNSRSEMNVSTLELGDSALYLCASSLETSGKFYEQYFGPGTRLTVT.

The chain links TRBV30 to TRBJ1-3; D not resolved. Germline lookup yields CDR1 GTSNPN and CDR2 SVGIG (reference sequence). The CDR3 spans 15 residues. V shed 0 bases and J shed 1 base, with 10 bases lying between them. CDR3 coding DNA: TGTGCCTGGAGTGTACGCGGAGTGTCTGGAAACACCATATATTTT. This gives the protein CAWSVRGVSGNTIYF. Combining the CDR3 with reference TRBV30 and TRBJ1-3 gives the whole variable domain SQTIHQWPATLVQPVGSPLSLECTVEGTSNPNLYWYRQAAGRGLQLLFYSVGIGQISSEVPQNLSASRPQDRQFILSSKKLLLSDSGFYLCAWSVRGVSGNTIYFGEGSWLTVV.